A single count supports the clone carrying this T cell receptor beta chain. Using immunoSEQ multiplex PCR, the repertoire was profiled, and TCRdb retains in-frame clones only, with some absent. The repertoire includes about 72,000 clones, roughly nine tenths of them detected once, and under 1.1% sits in the top ten. The CDR3 consists of 14 residues. The V gene's germline CDR1 is MNHEY and CDR2 SVGAGI. Losses at the gene ends were 6 bases for V and 6 bases for J; bases not matched to a gene: 9. These data originate in a study of OX40 agonist ivuxolimab in advanced cancers. At the level of the study: Patients receiving dose escalation had hepatocellular carcinoma, melanoma, renal cell or head and neck cancer. Three patients responded partially, comprising one with hepatocellular carcinoma and two with cutaneous melanoma. Eligibility admitted prior anti-PD-1, anti-PD-L1 or anti-CTLA-4 therapy; about 42% had some.

This TCR was sampled from an adult with an advanced solid tumor such as melanoma, head and neck, liver or kidney cancer. The chain joins TRBV6-5 to TRBJ2-3; 7 bases are shared with TRBD1. The material sequenced was CD4+ or CD8+ T cells sorted from blood, taken in a trial of the OX40 agonist ivuxolimab. The chain's CDR3 is CASRAQGSRDTQYF. The DNA of the CDR3 is TGTGCCAGCAGGGCACAGGGGAGTAGGGATACGCAGTATTTT.